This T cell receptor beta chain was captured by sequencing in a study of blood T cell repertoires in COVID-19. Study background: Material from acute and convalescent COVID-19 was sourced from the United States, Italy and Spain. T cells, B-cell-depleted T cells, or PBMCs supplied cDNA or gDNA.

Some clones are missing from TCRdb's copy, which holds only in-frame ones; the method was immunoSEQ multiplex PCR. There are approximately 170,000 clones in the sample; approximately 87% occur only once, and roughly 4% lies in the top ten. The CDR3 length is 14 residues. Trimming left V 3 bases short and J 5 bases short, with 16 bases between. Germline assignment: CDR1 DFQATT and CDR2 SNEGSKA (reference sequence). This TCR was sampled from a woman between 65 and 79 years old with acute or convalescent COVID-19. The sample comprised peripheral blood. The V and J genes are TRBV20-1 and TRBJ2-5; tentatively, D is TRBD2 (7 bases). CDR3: CSASSPGGLETQYF. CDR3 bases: TGCAGTGCTAGTTCCCCGGGGGGCCTGGAGACCCAGTACTTC.